This T cell receptor beta chain was sequenced for a study of blood T cell repertoires in COVID-19. In the study overall: The study drew acute and convalescent COVID-19 samples from the United States, Italy and Spain. PBMCs, B-cell-depleted T cells, or T cells were the source of the cDNA or gDNA that made up the material.

Original processing notes: From reference gene primer amplification, estimates of nucleated cell counts were derived. Libraries were prepared by immunoSEQ multiplex PCR; TCRdb keeps only in-frame clonotypes and omits some of them. V and J calls and clone size come straight from that table; D and trimming were deduced from the DNA. Of a few hundred thousand clones in the sample, about 88% were seen once. Germline lookup yields CDR1 SGHRS and CDR2 YFSETQ. The CDR3 covers 14 residues. Trimming took off 0 bases at V and 0 bases at J, with 6 bases between the two ends. This chain uses TRBV5-1 with TRBJ1-2, with D unresolved. The sequencing input was peripheral blood. The source is an older woman with active or convalescent COVID-19. The CDR3 reads CASSLGPSNYGYTF. The CDR3 region has the DNA TGCGCCAGCAGCTTGGGTCCGTCTAACTATGGCTACACCTTC.